This note documents a single T cell receptor beta chain sequence. The antigen is not known. This CDR3 has 15 amino acids. Per germline, CDR1 GTSNPN and CDR2 SVGIG (reference sequence). Trimming removed 0 bases from V and 10 bases from J, with 19 bases in between. This PCR relied on a set of 60 Vbeta primers and 13 Jbeta primers. Clones were sequenced by immunoSEQ multiplex PCR, and TCRdb holds only the in-frame ones, with some missing. This table holds 150,000 to 200,000 clones, around 76% found once. These data come from a study of cytomegalovirus exposure and HLA in healthy donors. Study-wide results and limits: The majority of TCR sequences were rare, yet some public TCRs appeared in many donors. In all likelihood, a cluster of highly shared sequence variants was a sequencing artifact. A later analysis showed HLA-associated TCR beta chains outstripping equally common others in clonal expansion. Researchers catalogued some 160 TCR beta chains as cytomegalovirus-associated.

The source material was PBMCs. J is TRBJ2-1 and V is TRBV30; D call uncertain. This clonotype was obtained from a man in his forties in good health and CMV-seropositive. CDR3 sequence (DNA): TGTGCCTGGAGTGTGGGCAGCCACCCAGATTTCGAGCAGTTCTTC. Its protein product is CAWSVGSHPDFEQFF.